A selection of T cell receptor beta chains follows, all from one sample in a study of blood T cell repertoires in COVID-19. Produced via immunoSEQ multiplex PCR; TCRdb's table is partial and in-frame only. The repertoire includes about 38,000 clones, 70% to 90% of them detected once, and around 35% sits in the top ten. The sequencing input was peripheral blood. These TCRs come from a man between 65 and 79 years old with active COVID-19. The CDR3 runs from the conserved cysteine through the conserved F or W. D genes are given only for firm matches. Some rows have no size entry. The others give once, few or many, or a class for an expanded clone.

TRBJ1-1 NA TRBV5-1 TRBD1 CASSFLQGSTEAFF TGCGCCAGCAGCTTCCTACAGGGGAGCACTGAAGCTTTCTTT
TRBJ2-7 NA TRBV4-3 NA CASSHRAGYEQYF TGCGCCAGCAGCCACAGGGCTGGCTACGAGCAGTACTTC
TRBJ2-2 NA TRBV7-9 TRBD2 CASSLRSAGGPRSGELFF TGTGCCAGCAGCTTACGTTCGGCGGGAGGGCCTAGAAGCGGGGAGCTGTTTTTT
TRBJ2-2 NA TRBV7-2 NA CASSFRGEGELFF TGTGCCAGCAGCTTCCGCGGAGAAGGGGAGCTGTTTTTT
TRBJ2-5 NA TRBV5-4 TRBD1 CASSPSVSPGGAQYF TGTGCCAGCAGCCCCTCGGTTAGCCCAGGGGGTGCCCAGTACTTC
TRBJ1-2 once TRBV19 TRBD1 CASSIDRTGGSGYTF TGTGCCAGTAGTATAGATCGGACAGGGGGATCTGGCTACACCTTC
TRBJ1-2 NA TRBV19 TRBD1 CASRDKGQALRYGYTF TGTGCCAGTAGGGACAAAGGACAGGCCCTTCGGTATGGCTACACCTTC
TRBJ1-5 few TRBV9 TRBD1 CASSVGQGANQPQHF TGTGCCAGCAGCGTGGGACAGGGGGCGAATCAGCCCCAGCATTTT
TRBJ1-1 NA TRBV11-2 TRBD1 CASRSAGTGEAFF TGTGCCAGCAGATCAGCCGGGACAGGTGAAGCTTTCTTT
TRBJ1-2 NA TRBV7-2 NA CASSLIALRDYGYTF TGTGCCAGCAGCTTAATTGCTCTCAGGGACTATGGCTACACCTTC
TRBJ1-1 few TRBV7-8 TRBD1 CASSRDRGFGNTEAFF TGTGCCAGCAGCCGGGACAGGGGTTTCGGGAACACTGAAGCTTTCTTT
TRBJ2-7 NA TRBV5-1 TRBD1 CASSPGGGQGAYEQYF TGCGCCAGCAGCCCCGGCGGGGGACAGGGCGCCTACGAGCAGTACTTC
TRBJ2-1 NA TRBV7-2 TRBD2 CASSLPGGLEQFF TGTGCCAGCAGCTTACCGGGAGGGCTCGAGCAGTTCTTC
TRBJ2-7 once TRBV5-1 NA CASSQGTGTYEQYF TGCGCCAGCAGTCAGGGAACAGGGACCTACGAGCAGTACTTC
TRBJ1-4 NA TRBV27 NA CASSSPSGGSGEKLFF TGTGCCAGCAGTTCCCCTTCGGGGGGGTCGGGTGAAAAACTGTTTTTT
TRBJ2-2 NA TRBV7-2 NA CASSRQNTGELFF TGTGCCAGCAGCAGACAAAACACCGGGGAGCTGTTTTTT
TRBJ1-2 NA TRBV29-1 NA CSGLDRGYGYTF TGCAGCGGTTTGGACAGAGGCTATGGCTACACCTTC
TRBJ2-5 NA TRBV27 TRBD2 CASSPRLAGSETQYF TGTGCCAGCAGTCCGCGACTAGCGGGGTCGGAGACCCAGTACTTC
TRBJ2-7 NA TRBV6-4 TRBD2 CASSDPRWTSGRDF TGTGCCAGCAGTGACCCCCGCTGGACTAGCGGGCGAGACTTC